This T cell receptor (beta chain) derives from a study of beta chain features in type 1 diabetes. Investigators reverse transcribed all isolated RNA, so they sequenced expressed TCRB transcripts. Clones were sequenced by immunoSEQ multiplex PCR, and TCRdb holds only the in-frame ones, with some missing. The repertoire holds hundreds of thousands of clones, 15% to 17% seen once, with 0.09% to 0.095% in the top ten. In its sample, this clone was seen a few times. Sequenced: naive CD4+ T cells from blood. The sequence derives from a man between 18 and 29 years old in good health.

CDR3 region: CASSERSQGETQYF. The CDR3 coding sequence is TGTGCCAGCAGTGAACGGTCCCAGGGGGAGACCCAGTACTTC. The chain employs TRBV2 and TRBJ2-5, with a tentative D call TRBD1 (6 bases). CDR1 and CDR2 from the germline V gene are SNHLY and FYNNEI. The V gene lost 2 bases and the J gene lost 5 bases, with 12 bases spanning the gap. The CDR3 has 14 residues. Using reference TRBV2 and TRBJ2-5 for the parts outside the CDR3, the full variable domain is EPEVTQTPSHQVTQMGQEVILRCVPISNHLYFYWYRQILGQKVEFLVSFYNNEISEKSEIFDDQFSVERPDGSNFTLKIRSTKLEDSAMYFCASSERSQGETQYFGPGTRLLVL.